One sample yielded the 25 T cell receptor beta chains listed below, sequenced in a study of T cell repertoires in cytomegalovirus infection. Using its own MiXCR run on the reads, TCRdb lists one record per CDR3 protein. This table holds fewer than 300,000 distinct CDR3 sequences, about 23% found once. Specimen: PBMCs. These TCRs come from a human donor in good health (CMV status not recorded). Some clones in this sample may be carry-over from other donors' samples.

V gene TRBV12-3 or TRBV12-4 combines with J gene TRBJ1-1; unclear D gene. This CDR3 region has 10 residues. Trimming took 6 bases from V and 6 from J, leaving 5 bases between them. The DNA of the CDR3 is TGTGCCAGCAGACGATCTGAAGCTTTCTTT. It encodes CASRRSEAFF.

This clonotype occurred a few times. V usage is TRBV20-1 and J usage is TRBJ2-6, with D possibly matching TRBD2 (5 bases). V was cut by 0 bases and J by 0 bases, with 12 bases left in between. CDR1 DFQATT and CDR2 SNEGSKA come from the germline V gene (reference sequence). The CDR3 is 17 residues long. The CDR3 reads CSARDHGLNSGANVLTF. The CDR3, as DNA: TGCAGTGCTAGAGATCACGGACTGAACTCTGGGGCCAACGTCCTGACTTTC.

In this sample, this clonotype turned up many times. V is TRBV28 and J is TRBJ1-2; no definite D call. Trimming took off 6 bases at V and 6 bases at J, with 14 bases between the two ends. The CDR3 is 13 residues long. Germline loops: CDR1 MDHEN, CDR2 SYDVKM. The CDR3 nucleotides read TGTGCCAGCAGGCGGGAGTTAGTAGATGGCTACACCTTC. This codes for CASRRELVDGYTF.

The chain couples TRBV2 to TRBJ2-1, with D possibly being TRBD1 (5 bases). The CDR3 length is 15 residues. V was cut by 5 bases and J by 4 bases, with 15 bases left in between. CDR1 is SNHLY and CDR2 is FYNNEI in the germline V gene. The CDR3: CASSRRQRPYNEQFF. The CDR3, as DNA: TGTGCCAGCAGTCGGCGACAGAGGCCGTACAATGAGCAGTTCTTC.

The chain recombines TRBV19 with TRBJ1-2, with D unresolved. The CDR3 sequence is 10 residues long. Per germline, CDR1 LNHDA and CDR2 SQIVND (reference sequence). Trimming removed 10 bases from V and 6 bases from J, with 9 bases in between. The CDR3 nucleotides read TGTGCCACCCGGTTTGATGGCTACACCTTC. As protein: CATRFDGYTF.

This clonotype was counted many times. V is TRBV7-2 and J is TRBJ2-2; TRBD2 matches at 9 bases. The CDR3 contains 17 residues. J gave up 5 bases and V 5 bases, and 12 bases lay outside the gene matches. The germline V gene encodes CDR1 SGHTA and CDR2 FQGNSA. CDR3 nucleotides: TGTGCCAGCAGCCAACCCTGGCTAGCGGGAACGACCGGGGAGCTGTTTTTT. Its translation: CASSQPWLAGTTGELFF.

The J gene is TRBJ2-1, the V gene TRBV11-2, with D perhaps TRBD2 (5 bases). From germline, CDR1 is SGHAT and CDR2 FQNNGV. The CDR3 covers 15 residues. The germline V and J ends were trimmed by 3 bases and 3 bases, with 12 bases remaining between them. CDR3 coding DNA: TGTGCCAGCAGCTTGGGTCGGGATTACTACAATGAGCAGTTCTTC. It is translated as CASSLGRDYYNEQFF. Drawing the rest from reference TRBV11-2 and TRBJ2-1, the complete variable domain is EAGVAQSPRYKIIEKRQSVAFWCNPISGHATLYWYQQILGQGPKLLIQFQNNGVVDDSQLPKDRFSAERLKGVDSTLKIQPAKLEDSAVYLCASSLGRDYYNEQFFGPGTRLTVL.

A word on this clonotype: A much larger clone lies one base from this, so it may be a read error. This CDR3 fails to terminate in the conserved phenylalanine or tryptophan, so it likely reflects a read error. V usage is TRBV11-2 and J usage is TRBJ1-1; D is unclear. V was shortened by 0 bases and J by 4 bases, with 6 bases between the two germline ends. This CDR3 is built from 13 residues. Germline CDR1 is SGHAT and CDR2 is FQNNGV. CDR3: CASSLDLGTEAFY. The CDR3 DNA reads TGTGCCAGCAGCTTAGATCTAGGCACTGAAGCTTTCTAT.

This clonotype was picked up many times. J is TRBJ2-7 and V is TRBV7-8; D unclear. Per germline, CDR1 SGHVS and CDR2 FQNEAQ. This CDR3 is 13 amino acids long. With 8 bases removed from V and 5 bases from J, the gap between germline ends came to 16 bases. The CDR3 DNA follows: TGTGCCAGCGGTTCCCGTACGAGTAACGAGCAGTACTTC. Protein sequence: CASGSRTSNEQYF.

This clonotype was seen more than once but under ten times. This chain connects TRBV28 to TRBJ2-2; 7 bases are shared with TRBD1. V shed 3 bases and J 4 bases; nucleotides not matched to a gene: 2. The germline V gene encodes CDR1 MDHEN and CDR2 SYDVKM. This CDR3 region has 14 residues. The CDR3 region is CASSLTGPTGELFF. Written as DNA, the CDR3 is TGTGCCAGCAGTTTGACAGGGCCCACCGGGGAGCTGTTTTTT.

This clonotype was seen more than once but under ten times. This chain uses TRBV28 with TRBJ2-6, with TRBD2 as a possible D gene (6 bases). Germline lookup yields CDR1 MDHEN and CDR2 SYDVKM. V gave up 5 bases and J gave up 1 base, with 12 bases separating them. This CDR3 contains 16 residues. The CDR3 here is CASSAGINSGANVLTF. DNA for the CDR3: TGTGCCAGCAGTGCGGGGATTAATTCTGGGGCCAACGTCCTGACTTTC.

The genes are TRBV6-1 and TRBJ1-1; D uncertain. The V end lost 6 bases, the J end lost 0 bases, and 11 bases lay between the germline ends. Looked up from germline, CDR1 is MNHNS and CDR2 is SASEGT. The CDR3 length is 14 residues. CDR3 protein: CASRPDTMNTEAFF. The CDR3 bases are TGTGCCAGCAGACCCGACACAATGAACACTGAAGCTTTCTTT.

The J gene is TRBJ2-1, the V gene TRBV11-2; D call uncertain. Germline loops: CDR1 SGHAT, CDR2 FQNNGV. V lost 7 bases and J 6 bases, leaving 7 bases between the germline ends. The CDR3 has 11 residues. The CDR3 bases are TGTGCCAGCACCTCTCTCAATGAGCAGTTCTTC. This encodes CASTSLNEQFF.

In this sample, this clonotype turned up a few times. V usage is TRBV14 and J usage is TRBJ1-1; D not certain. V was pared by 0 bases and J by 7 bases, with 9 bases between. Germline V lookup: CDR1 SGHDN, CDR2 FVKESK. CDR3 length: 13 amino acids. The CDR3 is CASSQDLRDEAFF. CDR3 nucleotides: TGTGCCAGCAGCCAAGATCTTAGGGATGAAGCTTTCTTT.

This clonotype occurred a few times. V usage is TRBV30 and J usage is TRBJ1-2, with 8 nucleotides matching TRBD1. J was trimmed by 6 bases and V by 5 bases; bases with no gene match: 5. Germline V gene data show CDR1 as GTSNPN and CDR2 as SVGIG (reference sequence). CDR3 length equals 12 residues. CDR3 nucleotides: TGTGCCTGGCACGGACAGGGACATGGCTACACCTTC. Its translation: CAWHGQGHGYTF.

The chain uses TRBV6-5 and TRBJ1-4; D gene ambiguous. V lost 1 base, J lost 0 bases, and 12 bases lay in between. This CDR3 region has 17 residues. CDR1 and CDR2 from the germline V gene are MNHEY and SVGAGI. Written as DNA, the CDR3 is TGTGCCAGCAGTTACTGGGCGGCCGACGCAACTAATGAAAAACTGTTTTTT. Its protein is CASSYWAADATNEKLFF.

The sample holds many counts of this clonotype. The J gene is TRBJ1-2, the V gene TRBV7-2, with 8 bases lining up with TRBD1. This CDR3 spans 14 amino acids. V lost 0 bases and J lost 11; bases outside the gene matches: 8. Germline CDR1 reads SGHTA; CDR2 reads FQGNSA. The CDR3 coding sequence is TGTGCCAGCAGCTTAGCAGGACAGGGTGTCGTTTACACCTTC. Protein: CASSLAGQGVVYTF. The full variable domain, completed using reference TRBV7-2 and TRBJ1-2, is GAGVSQSPSNKVTEKGKDVELRCDPISGHTALYWYRQSLGQGLEFLIYFQGNSAPDKSGLPSDRFSAERTGGSVSTLTIQRTQQEDSAVYLCASSLAGQGVVYTFGSGTRLTVV.

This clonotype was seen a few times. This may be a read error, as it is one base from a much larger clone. The CDR3, as DNA: TGTGCCGGCAGACCCCGCAGGGGAACCTACGAGCAGTACTTC. It is translated as CAGRPRRGTYEQYF. This chain uses TRBV7-8 with TRBJ2-7; TRBD1 is a possible D gene (6 bases). The CDR3 runs 14 residues. Germline CDR1 and CDR2: SGHVS and FQNEAQ.

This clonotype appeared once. CDR3 sequence reads: CASSLNGAYGYTF. As DNA, the CDR3 is TGTGCCAGCAGCCTCAACGGGGCCTATGGCTACACCTTC. The chain employs TRBV12-3 or TRBV12-4 and TRBJ1-2; D perhaps matches TRBD1 (5 bases). V was clipped by 6 bases and J by 4 bases, with 12 bases between them. This CDR3 comprises 13 residues.

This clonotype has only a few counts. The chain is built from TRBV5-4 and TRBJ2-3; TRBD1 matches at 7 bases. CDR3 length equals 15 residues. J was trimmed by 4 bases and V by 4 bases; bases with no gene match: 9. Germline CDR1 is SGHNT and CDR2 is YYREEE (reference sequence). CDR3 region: CASSADRLRADTQYF. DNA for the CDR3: TGTGCCAGCAGCGCGGACAGGTTAAGGGCAGATACGCAGTATTTT.

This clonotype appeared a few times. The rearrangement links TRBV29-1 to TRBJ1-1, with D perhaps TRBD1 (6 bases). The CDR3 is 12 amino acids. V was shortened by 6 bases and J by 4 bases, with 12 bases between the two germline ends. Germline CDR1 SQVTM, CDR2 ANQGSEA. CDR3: CSVSTGTTEAFF. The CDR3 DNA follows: TGCAGCGTATCCACAGGGACCACTGAAGCTTTCTTT.

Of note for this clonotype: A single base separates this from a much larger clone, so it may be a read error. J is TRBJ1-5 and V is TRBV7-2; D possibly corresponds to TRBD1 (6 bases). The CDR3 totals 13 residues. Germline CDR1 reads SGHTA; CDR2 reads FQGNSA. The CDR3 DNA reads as TGTGCCAGCAGCTTAGATCGGGGGCAGCCCCAGGATTTT. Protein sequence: CASSLDRGQPQDF.

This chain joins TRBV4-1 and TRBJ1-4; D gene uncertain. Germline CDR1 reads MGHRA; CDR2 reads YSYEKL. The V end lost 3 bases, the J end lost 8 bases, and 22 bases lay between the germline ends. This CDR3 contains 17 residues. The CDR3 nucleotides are TGCGCCAGCAGCCAGTCCCTACCCGGGCCTAAAAGGGAAAAACTGTTTTTT. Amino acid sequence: CASSQSLPGPKREKLFF.

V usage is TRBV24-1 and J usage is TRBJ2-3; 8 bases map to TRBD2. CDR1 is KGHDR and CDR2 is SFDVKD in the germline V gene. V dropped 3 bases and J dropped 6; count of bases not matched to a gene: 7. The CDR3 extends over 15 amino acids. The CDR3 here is CATSDGTTGGDTQYF. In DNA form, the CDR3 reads TGTGCCACCAGTGATGGGACTACGGGAGGGGATACGCAGTATTTT.

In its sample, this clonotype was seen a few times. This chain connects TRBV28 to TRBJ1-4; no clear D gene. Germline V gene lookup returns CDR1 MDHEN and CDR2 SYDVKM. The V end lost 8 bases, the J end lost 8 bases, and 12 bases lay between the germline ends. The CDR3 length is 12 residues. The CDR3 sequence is CASRSVGEKLFF. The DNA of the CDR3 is TGTGCCAGCCGATCAGTAGGCGAAAAACTGTTTTTT.